This TCR beta chain was recovered during a study of T cell changes during pregnancy in multiple sclerosis. This CDR3 has 15 residues. Germline assignment: CDR1 SGHRS and CDR2 YFSETQ. V was cut by 1 base and J by 3 bases, with 13 bases left in between. Sequenced by immunoSEQ multiplex PCR; TCRdb stores in-frame clones only, minus some. The sample holds tens of thousands of clones; around nine tenths are singletons and the top ten take approximately 1%. The clonotype originates from a female donor with multiple sclerosis, enrolled in a pregnancy study. This chain joins TRBV5-1 and TRBJ1-1; D gene ambiguous. Sequenced material: peripheral blood, taken in the third trimester of pregnancy. CDR3 region: CASSLWWPRDTEAFF. CDR3 nucleotide sequence: TGCGCCAGCAGCTTGTGGTGGCCTCGGGACACTGAAGCTTTCTTT. Filled out from reference TRBV5-1 and TRBJ1-1, the complete variable domain reads KAGVTQTPRYLIKTRGQQVTLSCSPISGHRSVSWYQQTPGQGLQFLFEYFSETQRNKGNFPGRFSGRQFSNSRSEMNVSTLELGDSALYLCASSLWWPRDTEAFFGQGTRLTVV.